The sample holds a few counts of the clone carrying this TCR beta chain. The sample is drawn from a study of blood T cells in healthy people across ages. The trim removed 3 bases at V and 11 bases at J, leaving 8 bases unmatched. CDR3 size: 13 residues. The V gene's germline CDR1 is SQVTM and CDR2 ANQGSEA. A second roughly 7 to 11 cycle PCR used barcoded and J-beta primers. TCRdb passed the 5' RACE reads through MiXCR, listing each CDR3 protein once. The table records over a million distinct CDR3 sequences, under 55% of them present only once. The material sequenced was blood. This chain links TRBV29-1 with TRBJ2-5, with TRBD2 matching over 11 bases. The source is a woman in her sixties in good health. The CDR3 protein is CSVDLAGGWEQYF. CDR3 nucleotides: TGCAGCGTTGACCTAGCGGGAGGTTGGGAGCAGTACTTC.